This T cell receptor beta chain was recovered during a study of blood T cell repertoires in COVID-19. Study-wide background: Samples taken during acute and convalescent COVID-19 were collected in the United States, Italy and Spain. T cells, B-cell-depleted T cells, or PBMCs supplied cDNA or gDNA.

CDR3 length: 16 residues. V was shortened by 2 bases and J by 4 bases, with 15 bases between the two germline ends. Germline V gene sequence: CDR1 LGHNT, CDR2 FRNRAP. Data came from immunoSEQ multiplex PCR; TCRdb stores just in-frame clones and leaves some out. The table includes fewer than 60,000 clones, 90% detected once. The sequencing input was peripheral blood. The receptor comes from a human donor in a cohort sampled during active COVID-19. This sequence joins TRBV12-5 and TRBJ1-5; a weak D match, TRBD1 (6 bases). CDR3 sequence reads: CASGLIPTGLNQPQHF. In DNA form, the CDR3 reads TGTGCTAGTGGTTTGATCCCGACAGGTTTGAATCAGCCCCAGCATTTT.